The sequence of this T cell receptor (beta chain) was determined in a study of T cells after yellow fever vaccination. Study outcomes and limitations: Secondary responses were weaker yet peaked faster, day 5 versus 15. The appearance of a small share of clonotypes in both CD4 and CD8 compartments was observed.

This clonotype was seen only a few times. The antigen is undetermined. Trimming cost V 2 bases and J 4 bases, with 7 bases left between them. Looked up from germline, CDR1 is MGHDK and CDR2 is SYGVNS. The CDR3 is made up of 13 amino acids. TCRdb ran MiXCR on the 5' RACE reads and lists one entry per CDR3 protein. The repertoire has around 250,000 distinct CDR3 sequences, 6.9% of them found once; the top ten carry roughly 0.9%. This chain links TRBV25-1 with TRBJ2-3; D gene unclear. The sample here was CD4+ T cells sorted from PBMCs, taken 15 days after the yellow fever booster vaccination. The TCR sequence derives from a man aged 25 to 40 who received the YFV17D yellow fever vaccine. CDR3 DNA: TGTGCCAGCAGTGAAGAAGGATCAGATACGCAGTATTTT. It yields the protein CASSEEGSDTQYF.